Listed here are 27 T cell receptor beta chains from one sample, sequenced in a study of blood T cell repertoires in COVID-19. The table came from immunoSEQ multiplex PCR; TCRdb's copy has only in-frame clones and leaves some out. The repertoire includes 200,000 to 300,000 clones, 80% to 90% of them detected once, and 2% to 2.5% sits in the top ten. The source material was peripheral blood. These TCRs come from a man in his forties or fifties who had recovered from COVID-19.

V gene TRBV27 combines with J gene TRBJ2-3, with TRBD1 as a possible D gene (6 bases). The CDR3 totals 15 residues. The V and J ends lost 5 bases and 0 bases respectively, with 12 bases between them. Germline loops: CDR1 MNHEY, CDR2 SMNVEV (reference sequence). The DNA for the CDR3 is TGTGCCAGCAGTCTCGGGACACTGAGCACAGATACGCAGTATTTT. Its translation: CASSLGTLSTDTQYF.

The rearrangement uses TRBV4-1 and TRBJ1-2; D uncertain. V dropped 3 bases and J dropped 1 base, with 12 bases sitting between them. The CDR3 is 15 amino acids. Per germline, CDR1 MGHRA and CDR2 YSYEKL. Here the CDR3 reads CASSHPPRDNYGYTF. Here the CDR3 DNA reads TGCGCCAGCAGCCACCCCCCACGGGATAACTATGGCTACACCTTC.

J is TRBJ2-1 and V is TRBV30, with TRBD2 matching 8 bases. J lost 4 bases, V lost 7 bases, and 12 bases had no gene match. CDR3 length: 15 residues. The germline V gene has CDR1 GTSNPN and CDR2 SVGIG (reference sequence). The CDR3 sequence is CAFTPTSGNYNEQFF. The CDR3 nucleotides are TGTGCCTTTACCCCTACTAGCGGTAATTACAATGAGCAGTTCTTC.

The rearrangement links TRBV10-3 to TRBJ1-5; 8 nucleotides align to TRBD1. J lost 4 bases, V lost 6 bases, and 2 bases had no gene match. The germline CDR1 and CDR2 sequences are ENHRY and SYGVKD. The CDR3 spans 13 residues. The DNA for the CDR3 is TGTGCCATCAGCCAGGGGGCGAATCAGCCCCAGCATTTT. It translates to CAISQGANQPQHF.

The chain is built from TRBV27 and TRBJ2-3, with D hard to call. CDR1 MNHEY and CDR2 SMNVEV come from the germline V gene (reference sequence). The V gene lost 3 bases and the J gene lost 1 base, with 11 bases spanning the gap. CDR3 length equals 15 residues. The CDR3 is CASSFVSGRTDTQYF. The CDR3 DNA is TGTGCCAGCAGTTTTGTTTCAGGCCGCACAGATACGCAGTATTTT.

In nucleotides, the CDR3 is TGTGCCAGCAAAAGGCGGGGGGGCATGGATGAGCAGTTCTTC. Translation: CASKRRGGMDEQFF. The chain links TRBV2 to TRBJ2-1; TRBD2 matches at 9 bases. V trimming: 7 bases; J trimming: 8 bases; junction bases outside the gene matches: 9. CDR1 is SNHLY and CDR2 is FYNNEI in the germline V gene. The CDR3 is 14 amino acids.

The rearrangement links TRBV4-1 to TRBJ1-1, with D unresolved. V was pared by 0 bases and J by 2 bases, with 10 bases between. The CDR3 covers 15 residues. CDR1 MGHRA and CDR2 YSYEKL come from the germline V gene. The CDR3 sequence: CASSQDWAGNTEAFF. The CDR3 nucleotides are TGCGCCAGCAGCCAAGACTGGGCAGGTAACACTGAAGCTTTCTTT.

The chain links TRBV5-1 to TRBJ2-7; possibly TRBD2 for D (6 bases). V gave up 1 base and J gave up 5 bases, with 22 bases separating them. CDR3 length equals 17 residues. Germline V gene sequence: CDR1 SGHRS, CDR2 YFSETQ. The CDR3 nucleotides are TGCGCCAGCAGCTTGTTCCTTAGGGACTTGGGAAAGAACGAGCAGTACTTC. This sequence encodes CASSLFLRDLGKNEQYF.

This rearrangement joins TRBV6-2 or TRBV6-3 to TRBJ2-3, with 14 nucleotides matching TRBD2. CDR1 MNHEY and CDR2 SVGEGT come from the germline V gene. V shed 6 bases, J shed 0 bases, and the junction held 17 bases outside the gene matches. The CDR3 length is 21 residues. CDR3 bases: TGTGCCAGCAGCCGCCGGAGGGTCGGGACTAGCGGGAGTGGAAGCACAGATACGCAGTATTTT. Its protein product is CASSRRRVGTSGSGSTDTQYF.

This clone has a count of ten or more. V and J are TRBV2 and TRBJ1-2; 9 bases fit TRBD1. V shed 8 bases and J 8 bases; nucleotides not matched to a gene: 9. Germline CDR1 and CDR2: SNHLY and FYNNEI. CDR3 length: 13 residues. The CDR3 DNA reads as TGTGCCAGCCTTGAACAGGGGGCCGACGGCTACACCTTC. Its protein product is CASLEQGADGYTF.

This CDR3 reads CASSPMGQAIYGYTF. For the CDR3, the DNA is TGTGCCAGCAGCCCCATGGGACAGGCTATCTATGGCTACACCTTC. The chain is built from TRBV6-5 and TRBJ1-2; TRBD1 aligns across 8 bases. The CDR3 length is 15 residues. With 6 bases clipped from V and 4 bases from J, the junction kept 10 bases outside the gene matches. Germline V gene sequence: CDR1 MNHEY, CDR2 SVGAGI.

The DNA for the CDR3 is TGTGCCAGCAGCAATCCCTGGGACACGGTTGAACTGGAGACCCAGTACTTC. Translation gives CASSNPWDTVELETQYF. The chain links TRBV5-5 to TRBJ2-5, with D perhaps TRBD1 (6 bases). The germline CDR1 and CDR2 sequences are SGHKS and YYEKEE (reference sequence). V shed 4 bases and J shed 5 bases, with 24 bases lying between them. The length of the CDR3 is 17 residues.

V and J are TRBV5-1 and TRBJ1-2; D is possibly TRBD1 (5 bases). The V gene lost 2 bases and the J gene lost 4 bases, with 9 bases spanning the gap. Germline CDR1 and CDR2: SGHRS and YFSETQ. The CDR3 consists of 13 residues. The chain's CDR3 is CASSFHRSYGYTF. CDR3 in DNA: TGCGCCAGCAGCTTCCACAGGTCCTATGGCTACACCTTC.

This clone has only one observation. The chain is built from TRBV3-1 (or the pseudogene TRBV3-2) and TRBJ2-6; possibly TRBD1 for D (5 bases). The germline CDR1 and CDR2 sequences are LGHDT and YNNKEL (reference sequence). V was pared by 4 bases and J by 1 base, with 11 bases between. The CDR3 contains 16 residues. The CDR3 sequence: CASSRRQQSGANVLTF. DNA of the CDR3: TGTGCCAGCAGCCGTAGACAGCAATCTGGGGCCAACGTCCTGACTTTC.

CDR3 nucleotide sequence: TGTGCCATCAGTGAGGGCAGGGGGCTCCCCGGGGGGGGCTACACCTTC. Residues: CAISEGRGLPGGGYTF. V and J are TRBV10-3 and TRBJ1-2; 8 nucleotides line up with TRBD1. The CDR3 has 16 amino acids. The V segment lost 2 bases and the J segment 8 bases; nucleotides outside the gene matches: 13. Germline V CDR1 and CDR2: ENHRY, SYGVKD.

This clone came up once. The chain is built from TRBV6-2 or TRBV6-3 and TRBJ1-4, with TRBD1 as a possible D gene (5 bases). Trimming left V 0 bases short and J 10 bases short, with 15 bases between. Germline V gene lookup returns CDR1 MNHEY and CDR2 SVGEGT. This CDR3 is built from 15 residues. CDR3 nucleotides: TGTGCCAGCAGTTACTCGTCTCAGCTCGGGGGAAAACTGTTTTTT. The encoded protein is CASSYSSQLGGKLFF.

CDR3 in amino acids: CASGQGVSNQPQHF. CDR3 DNA: TGTGCCAGCGGACAGGGGGTTAGCAATCAGCCCCAGCATTTT. The chain uses TRBV19 and TRBJ1-5; 10 bases agree with TRBD1. Germline V gene lookup returns CDR1 LNHDA and CDR2 SQIVND (reference sequence). Trimming at V came to 9 bases and at J to 0 bases, leaving 2 bases not matched to a gene. The CDR3 runs to 14 residues.

The chain has TRBV3-1 (or the pseudogene TRBV3-2) and TRBJ2-7; 8 bases line up with TRBD2. Germline CDR1 LGHDT, CDR2 YNNKEL (reference sequence). V lost 7 bases and J lost 4; bases outside the gene matches: 9. This CDR3 has 14 residues. CDR3: CASMFGTRAYEQYF. In DNA, the CDR3 is TGTGCCAGCATGTTCGGGACTAGAGCATACGAGCAGTACTTC.

The chain employs TRBV9 and TRBJ2-5, with TRBD2 identical over 7 bases. CDR1 and CDR2 (germline): SGDLS, YYNGEE. Trimming removed 2 bases from V and 5 bases from J; junction bases left unmatched: 6. CDR3 length: 14 residues. CDR3 nucleotide sequence: TGTGCCAGCAGCGTGACTAGCTCGTGGGAGACCCAGTACTTC. Translation: CASSVTSSWETQYF. The complete variable domain, with remaining parts taken from reference TRBV9 and TRBJ2-5, reads DSGVTQTPKHLITATGQRVTLRCSPRSGDLSVYWYQQSLDQGLQFLIQYYNGEERAKGNILERFSAQQFPDLHSELNLSSLELGDSALYFCASSVTSSWETQYFGPGTRLLVL.

The chain is built from TRBV9 and TRBJ2-3; TRBD2 matches at 9 bases. Losses at the gene ends were 0 bases for V and 2 bases for J; bases not matched to a gene: 7. The germline V gene encodes CDR1 SGDLS and CDR2 YYNGEE. The length of the CDR3 is 17 residues. The CDR3 is CASSVDWLAGPTDTQYF. CDR3 coding DNA: TGTGCCAGCAGCGTAGACTGGCTAGCGGGGCCCACAGATACGCAGTATTTT.

This clone has only one observation. The chain has TRBV6-2 or TRBV6-3 and TRBJ1-5; D unresolved. The CDR3 contains 12 residues. Germline-derived CDR1 and CDR2 are MNHEY and SVGEGT. Trimming removed 4 bases at V and 7 bases at J, with 8 bases between. In DNA form, the CDR3 reads TGTGCCAGCAGTTTGGGCCGACAGCCCCAGCATTTT. This sequence encodes CASSLGRQPQHF.

The chain links TRBV18 to TRBJ1-5; tentative D call: TRBD1 (6 bases). Trimming took off 5 bases at V and 4 bases at J, with 9 bases between the two ends. The germline CDR1 and CDR2 sequences are KGHSH and LQKENI. This CDR3 is 13 amino acids long. In nucleotides, the CDR3 is TGTGCCAGCTCAGGGGGCATGAATCAGCCCCAGCATTTT. Protein sequence: CASSGGMNQPQHF.

This chain links TRBV30 with TRBJ1-2; D perhaps matches TRBD1 (5 bases). The V end was cut by 2 bases, the J end by 8 bases, with 15 bases between. The germline V gene encodes CDR1 GTSNPN and CDR2 SVGIG (reference sequence). The CDR3 is made up of 13 amino acids. CDR3 DNA: TGTGCCTGGAGTACGGGGGGGTATTTGGGCTACACCTTC. Translated, it gives CAWSTGGYLGYTF.

The rearrangement links TRBV7-2 to TRBJ2-3; D not certain. The CDR3 runs to 12 residues. From germline, CDR1 is SGHTA and CDR2 FQGNSA. V gave up 3 bases and J gave up 5 bases, with 6 bases separating them. Here the CDR3 DNA reads TGTGCCAGCAGCTTGCGCCGAGATACGCAGTATTTT. Protein product: CASSLRRDTQYF.

This chain joins TRBV6-1 and TRBJ1-5; D might be TRBD1 (6 bases). Deletions cut 2 bases from V and 5 bases from J, with 10 bases between. Germline values: CDR1 MNHNS, CDR2 SASEGT. The CDR3 is 14 amino acids. The CDR3 region is CASSELQGDQPQHF. The DNA of the CDR3 is TGTGCCAGCAGTGAATTACAGGGTGATCAGCCCCAGCATTTT.

The V gene is TRBV29-1, the J gene TRBJ2-7; 9 bases line up with TRBD1. CDR1 is SQVTM and CDR2 is ANQGSEA in the germline V gene. The CDR3 length is 14 residues. J gave up 4 bases and V 7 bases, and 11 bases lay outside the gene matches. The CDR3 reads CSATGDRATYEQYF. DNA of the CDR3: TGCAGCGCTACTGGGGACAGGGCCACTTACGAGCAGTACTTC.

This clone was counted at least ten times. This chain links TRBV19 with TRBJ2-1; D is unresolved. The germline gives CDR1 LNHDA, CDR2 SQIVND (reference sequence). V was clipped by 10 bases and J by 6 bases, with 16 bases between them. There are 13 residues in the CDR3. CDR3 loop: CATQESLFNEQFF. The CDR3 nucleotides read TGTGCCACCCAAGAGTCCCTATTCAATGAGCAGTTCTTC.